Described below is a single TCR beta chain sequence and its context. Sequencing was performed with immunoSEQ multiplex PCR; in TCRdb, only in-frame clones are kept and a portion is missing. The table records about 300,000 clones, 84% of them present only once. These data come from a study of blood T cell repertoires in COVID-19. Overall study context: COVID-19 samples from acute and convalescent phases originated in the United States, Italy and Spain. The cDNA or gDNA used as material had been derived from T cells, B-cell-depleted T cells, or PBMCs.

This CDR3 region has 15 residues. The germline V gene has CDR1 LGHDT and CDR2 YNNKEL (reference sequence). V was clipped by 4 bases and J by 4 bases; unmatched bases: 8. Specimen: peripheral blood. The genes are TRBV3-1 (or the pseudogene TRBV3-2) and TRBJ1-1, with 8 bases aligning to TRBD1. This TCR derives from a human donor with COVID-19, enrolled during active disease. The donor label of this sample is uncertain. CDR3 residues: CASSRTGGEGTEAFF. As DNA, the CDR3 is TGTGCCAGCAGCCGTACAGGGGGTGAGGGCACTGAAGCTTTCTTT.